Listed below are T cell receptor beta chains from one sample, sequenced in a study of T cells in tuberculosis. Produced via immunoSEQ multiplex PCR; TCRdb's table is partial and in-frame only. The sample holds 7,500 to 8,500 clones, more than 85% seen once. Material for sequencing was PBMCs. The receptors were sampled from an adult with tuberculosis. The conserved cysteine and the conserved F or W are not part of the CDR3 here. The order of the fields is V gene, CDR3 protein.

v_gene: TRBV7-8
CDR3aa: ASSLGVGEGPTEAF

v_gene: TRBV10-2
CDR3aa: ASSEGEDIGNTIY

v_gene: TRBV7-9
CDR3aa: ASSRDGDTEAF

v_gene: TRBV6-5
CDR3aa: ASSYKTGQPQY

v_gene: TRBV7-9
CDR3aa: ASSFRQDIQY

v_gene: TRBV6-5
CDR3aa: ASSQMGGSNQPQH

v_gene: TRBV19
CDR3aa: ASSIGTSGRETQY

v_gene: TRBV5-1
CDR3aa: ASSFGQGGREQY

v_gene: TRBV7-3
CDR3aa: ASSTTGGHYNEQF

v_gene: TRBV9
CDR3aa: ASSLQTGTSEQY

v_gene: TRBV9
CDR3aa: ASSARGTWRETQY

v_gene: TRBV5-6
CDR3aa: ASSGGEGGPYGYT

v_gene: TRBV6-1
CDR3aa: ASSDQTSGSQETQY

v_gene: TRBV30
CDR3aa: AWSFTGVRQPQH

v_gene: TRBV7-8
CDR3aa: ASNERGNTEAF

v_gene: TRBV13
CDR3aa: ASSLRNPLGEQY

v_gene: TRBV25-1
CDR3aa: ASSGWTSIEQF

v_gene: TRBV5-1
CDR3aa: ASSLEQGTTGELF

v_gene: TRBV6-6
CDR3aa: ASSRGGNTIY

v_gene: TRBV7-2
CDR3aa: ASSYGTSGRFNEQF

v_gene: TRBV15
CDR3aa: ATSRGRTGGKETQY

v_gene: TRBV6-5
CDR3aa: ASSSGGISPLH

v_gene: TRBV5-1
CDR3aa: ASSLAGAGGYYEQY

v_gene: TRBV5-1
CDR3aa: ASSLETGGGYGYT

v_gene: TRBV30
CDR3aa: AHWTGNNEQF

v_gene: TRBV5-1
CDR3aa: ASSSSGTTYNEQF

v_gene: TRBV11-2
CDR3aa: ASSLAGMDIQY

v_gene: TRBV5-1
CDR3aa: ASRPGLADNEQF

v_gene: TRBV11-2
CDR3aa: ASSLYPGEQY

v_gene: TRBV7-3
CDR3aa: ASSLSSREDVGTGELF

v_gene: TRBV9
CDR3aa: ASGGDRVDEAF

v_gene: TRBV28
CDR3aa: ASSFPDSPAEAF

v_gene: TRBV9
CDR3aa: ASSPTTGTSSYEQY

v_gene: TRBV29-1
CDR3aa: SVSAGVGGELF

v_gene: TRBV19
CDR3aa: ASSADRGWSNQPQH

v_gene: TRBV7-8
CDR3aa: ASSLQGSSYNEQF

v_gene: TRBV27
CDR3aa: ASSLRDTEKQY

v_gene: TRBV5-1
CDR3aa: ASSLAAATDTQY

v_gene: TRBV9
CDR3aa: ASSVAGTSRSKETQY

v_gene: TRBV10-3
CDR3aa: AISDTSGSSYNEQF

v_gene: TRBV7-3
CDR3aa: ASSEDSLDEQF

v_gene: TRBV5-1
CDR3aa: ASSLEGHGEASGGETQY

v_gene: TRBV19
CDR3aa: ASSSIRGIGT

v_gene: TRBV11-1
CDR3aa: ASSRQGSNEKLF

v_gene: TRBV27
CDR3aa: ASSAGDLGGELF

v_gene: TRBV19
CDR3aa: ASRGGQTNTGELF

v_gene: TRBV6-1
CDR3aa: ASIVTGGETEAF